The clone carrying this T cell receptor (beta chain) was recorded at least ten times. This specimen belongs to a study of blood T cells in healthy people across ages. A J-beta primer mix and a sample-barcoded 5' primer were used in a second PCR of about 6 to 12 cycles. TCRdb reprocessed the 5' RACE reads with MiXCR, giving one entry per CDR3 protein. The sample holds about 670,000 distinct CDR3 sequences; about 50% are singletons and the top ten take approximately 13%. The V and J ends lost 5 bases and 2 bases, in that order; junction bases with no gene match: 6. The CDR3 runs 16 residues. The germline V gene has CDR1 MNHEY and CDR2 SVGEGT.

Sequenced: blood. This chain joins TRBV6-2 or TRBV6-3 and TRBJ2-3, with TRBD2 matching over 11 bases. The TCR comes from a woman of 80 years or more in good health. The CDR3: CASSQGLAASTDTQYF. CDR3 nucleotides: TGTGCCAGCAGTCAGGGACTAGCGGCTTCCACAGATACGCAGTATTTT.